This T cell receptor (beta chain) was retrieved from a study of blood T cell repertoires in COVID-19. Sequencing used immunoSEQ multiplex PCR; TCRdb keeps in-frame clones, though not all of them. Seen here are fewer than 250,000 clones, about 88% observed once, and the top ten hold more than 2.5%. V lost 4 bases and J lost 4; bases outside the gene matches: 11. The CDR3 consists of 18 residues. Germline loops: CDR1 SGDLS, CDR2 YYNGEE. The chain carries TRBV9 and TRBJ2-1, with 13 bases fitting TRBD2. This sequence originates from a man in his fifties or sixties with acute or convalescent COVID-19. Specimen: peripheral blood. This chain's CDR3 is CASSLRLAGGGRYNEQFF. The CDR3 DNA follows: TGTGCCAGCAGCCTTCGACTAGCGGGGGGCGGTCGGTACAATGAGCAGTTCTTC.